The sequence of this T cell receptor beta chain was determined in a study of CD8+CD57+ T cells in acquired aplastic anemia. Study as a whole: Across the sorted CD4+ and CD8+ cells, DNA amounts averaged approximately 3 ug.

The CDR3 runs to 14 residues. The germline gives CDR1 DFQATT, CDR2 SNEGSKA (reference sequence). V lost 1 base and J lost 1, with 10 bases in between. Points from the study as a whole: The number of CD8+ CDR3 sequences shared by patients and controls was twenty-nine.

The template for TCR beta VDJ and CDR3 sequence profiling was genomic DNA. TCRdb independently ran MiXCR on the reads; one entry per CDR3 protein. The sample carries a few hundred thousand distinct CDR3 sequences, about a third recorded once. Patients chosen for sequencing had shown CD8+CD57+ cell expansion by flow cytometry. Each patient gave a blood sample that was collected before any therapy had been received. A note on this clonotype: Its specificity is unknown.

Sample: sorted CD4+, CD8+, or CD8+CD57+ T cells (not recorded which) from PBMCs. This chain connects TRBV20-1 to TRBJ2-5; D gene uncertain. The receptor's source is a human donor with aplastic anemia. The CDR3 DNA reads as TGCAGTGCTAGAGGATCCGGAACCCAAGAGACCCAGTACTTC. The encoded protein is CSARGSGTQETQYF.